This TCR beta chain was found in a study of CD8+CD57+ T cells in acquired aplastic anemia. Turning to the study itself: The DNA of sorted CD4+ and CD8+ cells averaged 3.2 ug.

CDR1 is SGHTA and CDR2 is FQGNSA in the germline V gene. The CDR3 is 10 amino acids. Profiles of TCR beta VDJ and CDR3 were generated from a genomic DNA template. From the reads, TCRdb called clonotypes with MiXCR, one entry per CDR3 protein. This repertoire shows 150,000 to 200,000 distinct CDR3 sequences, about three fifths found once; its top ten account for 35% to 55%. Study-level points and caveats: Overlap between patients and controls comprised 25 to 35 CD8+ CDR3 sequences. No significant difference in CD8+ Simpson's diversity was found between patients and controls.

This clonotype appeared a single time. Its cognate antigen is unknown. An end of the junction does not agree with germline; a read error may underlie this. The sample taken for sequencing was sorted CD4+, CD8+, or CD8+CD57+ T cells (not recorded which) from PBMCs. This TCR was sampled from a human donor with severe aplastic anemia or a healthy control (not recorded which). V is TRBV7-2 and J is TRBJ2-2; D is perhaps TRBD1 (5 bases). The CDR3 sequence: CASSPSTGQF. CDR3 nucleotides: TGTGCCAGCAGCCCGTCCACAGGCCAATTT.